These 28 T cell receptor beta chains originate from one sample sequenced in a study of tumor-infiltrating lymphocytes in localized non-small cell lung cancer. Method: immunoSEQ multiplex PCR; TCRdb's copy keeps in-frame clones and lacks some. Of approximately 9,500 clones listed, around 72% are singletons. Specimen: lung tumor tissue. These receptors came from a human donor with non-small cell lung cancer.

This clone was counted a few times. This chain links TRBV28 with TRBJ2-3, with 12 bases lining up with TRBD2. Trimming removed 3 bases from V and 3 bases from J; junction bases left unmatched: 4. CDR1 and CDR2 from the germline V gene are MDHEN and SYDVKM. This CDR3 has 16 residues. CDR3 coding DNA: TGTGCCAGCAGTTTGGCCGGGACTAGCGGGACAGATACGCAGTATTTT. Amino acid sequence: CASSLAGTSGTDTQYF.

This clone was found a few times. The chain carries TRBV19 and TRBJ2-1; 13 nucleotides line up with TRBD2. The CDR3 contains 15 residues. Germline V lookup: CDR1 LNHDA, CDR2 SQIVND (reference sequence). Trimming took 3 bases from V and 8 from J; bases not matched to a gene: 4. The CDR3 loop is CASSIGGLAGYEQFF. The DNA for the CDR3 is TGTGCCAGTAGTATTGGGGGACTAGCGGGATATGAGCAGTTCTTC. The full variable domain, rest sourced from reference TRBV19 and TRBJ2-1, is DGGITQSPKYLFRKEGQNVTLSCEQNLNHDAMYWYRQDPGQGLRLIYYSQIVNDFQKGDIAEGYSVSREKKESFPLTVTSAQKNPTAFYLCASSIGGLAGYEQFFGPGTRLTVL.

V and J are TRBV2 and TRBJ2-3; 7 bases are a match to TRBD2. Germline V gene lookup returns CDR1 SNHLY and CDR2 FYNNEI. The CDR3 covers 14 residues. V trimming: 5 bases; J trimming: 4 bases; junction bases outside the gene matches: 6. The CDR3 protein is CASSFQRGADTQYF. The DNA of the CDR3 is TGTGCCAGCAGTTTCCAGCGGGGCGCAGATACGCAGTATTTT.

V usage is TRBV5-1 and J usage is TRBJ1-3, with D uncertain. V lost 0 bases and J 4 bases, leaving 8 bases between the germline ends. CDR3 length: 14 amino acids. Germline V lookup: CDR1 SGHRS, CDR2 YFSETQ. The CDR3 here is CASSLGAEGNTIYF. The DNA for the CDR3 is TGCGCCAGCAGCTTGGGAGCGGAGGGAAACACCATATATTTT.

The chain joins TRBV7-9 to TRBJ1-4; D remains unclear. Trimming took off 1 base at V and 5 bases at J, with 8 bases between the two ends. The V gene's germline CDR1 is SEHNR and CDR2 FQNEAQ (reference sequence). The CDR3 spans 14 residues. This CDR3 is CASSLGVVNEKLFF. The CDR3 nucleotides read TGTGCCAGCAGCTTAGGGGTGGTGAATGAAAAACTGTTTTTT.

The genes are TRBV6-5 and TRBJ2-3, with D uncertain. The germline V gene has CDR1 MNHEY and CDR2 SVGAGI. Trimming removed 0 bases from V and 4 bases from J, with 11 bases in between. The CDR3 runs to 15 residues. DNA for the CDR3: TGTGCCAGCAGTTACTCGATCCATGGCGCAGATACGCAGTATTTT. Protein: CASSYSIHGADTQYF.

This clone was detected a few times. The chain employs TRBV11-3 and TRBJ2-1; D ambiguous. The CDR3 totals 13 residues. V dropped 1 base and J dropped 3 bases, with 4 bases sitting between them. CDR1 SGHNT and CDR2 YENEEA come from the germline V gene. The CDR3 sequence: CASSLGLYNEQFF. The CDR3 DNA reads TGTGCCAGCAGCTTAGGCCTCTACAATGAGCAGTTCTTC.

The V gene is TRBV14, the J gene TRBJ2-7; no firm D call. The V end was cut by 3 bases, the J end by 2 bases, with 2 bases between. The germline V gene encodes CDR1 SGHDN and CDR2 FVKESK. The CDR3 length is 11 residues. The CDR3 nucleotides read TGTGCCAGCAGCCAGGCCTACGAGCAGTACTTC. It yields the protein CASSQAYEQYF.

This rearrangement joins TRBV14 to TRBJ1-2; D unclear. The CDR3 sequence is 15 residues long. Germline CDR1 is SGHDN and CDR2 is FVKESK. Trimming removed 4 bases at V and 4 bases at J, with 16 bases between. CDR3 DNA: TGTGCCAGCAGCCCTTTGGGGAGGGATAGCTATGGCTACACCTTC. Its translation: CASSPLGRDSYGYTF.

V gene TRBV7-3 combines with J gene TRBJ2-5, with TRBD2 as a possible D gene (6 bases). Germline V gene lookup returns CDR1 SGHTA and CDR2 FQGTGA. This CDR3 contains 13 residues. V was trimmed by 2 bases and J by 5 bases, leaving 9 bases between them. The CDR3 loop reads CASSLGGYETQYF. The DNA of the CDR3 is TGTGCCAGCAGCTTAGGAGGGTATGAGACCCAGTACTTC.

The chain couples TRBV7-6 to TRBJ1-5; D gene unclear. The V gene's germline CDR1 is SGHVS and CDR2 FNYEAQ. The V and J ends lost 5 bases and 6 bases respectively, with 11 bases between them. This CDR3 has 13 amino acids. This CDR3 reads CASSAAGSQPQHF. In nucleotides, the CDR3 is TGTGCCAGCAGCGCGGCTGGTAGTCAGCCCCAGCATTTT.

The rearrangement joins TRBV29-1 to TRBJ2-7; the D is unclear. The CDR3 totals 14 residues. The germline gives CDR1 SQVTM, CDR2 ANQGSEA. Trimming stripped 5 bases from V and 0 bases from J, with 14 bases between. This CDR3 is CSVLTGRDSYEQYF. The CDR3 nucleotides are TGCAGCGTTTTAACCGGACGTGACTCCTACGAGCAGTACTTC.

This clone was observed a handful of times. The J gene is TRBJ1-2, the V gene TRBV7-9, with no clear D. Per the germline V gene, CDR1 is SEHNR and CDR2 is FQNEAQ (reference sequence). This CDR3 region has 12 residues. V lost 2 bases to trimming and J lost 5 bases, with 6 bases between them. The CDR3 DNA reads TGTGCCAGCAGCTTATCCGCGTATGGCTACACCTTC. This sequence encodes CASSLSAYGYTF.

The rearrangement joins TRBV19 to TRBJ2-7; the D gene could be TRBD1 or TRBD2 (6 bases each). The CDR3 has 14 amino acids. Germline CDR1 and CDR2: LNHDA and SQIVND (reference sequence). Trimming stripped 6 bases from V and 4 bases from J, with 16 bases between. CDR3: CASRLYRDSYEQYF. CDR3 sequence (DNA): TGTGCCAGTAGGCTTTACAGGGACTCTTACGAGCAGTACTTC.

V and J are TRBV19 and TRBJ2-1; D uncertain. Trimming pared 4 bases from V and 4 bases from J, leaving 11 bases between. The CDR3 extends over 14 amino acids. Per germline, CDR1 LNHDA and CDR2 SQIVND (reference sequence). In DNA form, the CDR3 reads TGTGCCAGTAGTACCCGGGCCAGGTACAATGAGCAGTTCTTC. As protein: CASSTRARYNEQFF.

The sample holds a few counts of this clone. The gene calls are TRBV11-2 and TRBJ1-2, with no clear D. Germline values: CDR1 SGHAT, CDR2 FQNNGV. With 2 bases removed from V and 3 bases from J, the gap between germline ends came to 7 bases. The CDR3 has 13 residues. The CDR3 coding sequence is TGTGCCAGCAGCTTATCTCCCGACTATGGCTACACCTTC. Translated, it gives CASSLSPDYGYTF. Drawing the rest from reference TRBV11-2 and TRBJ1-2, the complete variable domain is EAGVAQSPRYKIIEKRQSVAFWCNPISGHATLYWYQQILGQGPKLLIQFQNNGVVDDSQLPKDRFSAERLKGVDSTLKIQPAKLEDSAVYLCASSLSPDYGYTFGSGTRLTVV.

This clone has only one observation. The DNA of the CDR3 is TGTGCCAGCAGCTTACTGGGGGAGGAGGCCTACAATGAGCAGTTCTTC. Its translation: CASSLLGEEAYNEQFF. The gene calls are TRBV13 and TRBJ2-1; D perhaps matches TRBD2 (6 bases). The CDR3 contains 16 residues. V was trimmed by 2 bases and J by 2 bases, leaving 13 bases between them. Per germline, CDR1 PRHDT and CDR2 FYEKMQ (reference sequence). Variable domain in full (rest from reference TRBV13 and TRBJ2-1): AAGVIQSPRHLIKEKRETATLKCYPIPRHDTVYWYQQGPGQDPQFLISFYEKMQSDKGSIPDRFSAQQFSDYHSELNMSSLELGDSALYFCASSLLGEEAYNEQFFGPGTRLTVL.

The genes are TRBV11-2 and TRBJ2-1, with TRBD2 matching 10 bases. Per germline, CDR1 SGHAT and CDR2 FQNNGV. This CDR3 is built from 16 residues. Trimming at V came to 2 bases and at J to 3 bases, leaving 4 bases not matched to a gene. CDR3 bases: TGTGCCAGCAGCTTACGACTAGCGGGCATCTACAATGAGCAGTTCTTC. Residues: CASSLRLAGIYNEQFF. Variable domain in full (rest from reference TRBV11-2 and TRBJ2-1): EAGVAQSPRYKIIEKRQSVAFWCNPISGHATLYWYQQILGQGPKLLIQFQNNGVVDDSQLPKDRFSAERLKGVDSTLKIQPAKLEDSAVYLCASSLRLAGIYNEQFFGPGTRLTVL.

Note on this clone: Its ends do not fully match the called genes, so a read error is possible. The chain is built from TRBV9 and TRBJ2-1; possibly TRBD2 for D (5 bases). In germline, CDR1 is SGDLS, CDR2 YYNGEE. The CDR3 loop spans 14 amino acids. The CDR3 is CASSAAGGYNDQFF. CDR3 coding DNA: TGTGCCAGCAGCGCTGCAGGCGGGTACAATGATCAGTTCTTC. Full variable domain (remainder filled in from reference TRBV9 and TRBJ2-1): DSGVTQTPKHLITATGQRVTLRCSPRSGDLSVYWYQQSLDQGLQFLIQYYNGEERAKGNILERFSAQQFPDLHSELNLSSLELGDSALYFCASSAAGGYNDQFFGPGTRLTVL.

This sequence joins TRBV2 and TRBJ2-3; 7 bases are shared with TRBD2. The CDR3 covers 13 residues. Germline CDR1 SNHLY, CDR2 FYNNEI. After removal of 6 bases from V and 4 bases from J, the junction contained 4 bases not matched to a gene. The CDR3 is CASRVGGADTQYF. The CDR3, as DNA: TGTGCCAGCAGAGTGGGGGGGGCAGATACGCAGTATTTT.

V and J are TRBV11-3 and TRBJ2-7, with 7 bases aligning to TRBD2. Trimming took 1 base from V and 7 from J; bases not matched to a gene: 10. Looked up from germline, CDR1 is SGHNT and CDR2 is YENEEA. CDR3 length: 15 amino acids. The CDR3 nucleotides are TGTGCCAGCAGCTTAGCGGGGGGACTTGCACATGAGCAGTACTTC. Amino acids: CASSLAGGLAHEQYF. Variable domain in full (rest from reference TRBV11-3 and TRBJ2-7): EAGVVQSPRYKIIEKKQPVAFWCNPISGHNTLYWYLQNLGQGPELLIRYENEEAVDDSQLPKDRFSAERLKGVDSTLKIQPAELGDSAVYLCASSLAGGLAHEQYFGPGTRLTVT.

The CDR3 here is CASSEPGTSGTDTQYF. CDR3 sequence (DNA): TGTGCCAGCAGTGAACCCGGGACTAGCGGGACAGATACGCAGTATTTT. This chain uses TRBV25-1 with TRBJ2-3; 12 bases match TRBD2. The CDR3 loop spans 16 amino acids. The V gene's germline CDR1 is MGHDK and CDR2 SYGVNS. The junction had 3 bases not matched to a gene; V was cut back by 2 bases and J by 3 bases.

V gene TRBV19 combines with J gene TRBJ2-2; D not certain. The V gene's germline CDR1 is LNHDA and CDR2 SQIVND (reference sequence). V was trimmed by 3 bases and J by 9 bases, leaving 14 bases between them. The CDR3 runs to 14 residues. The CDR3 region has the DNA TGTGCCAGTAGTATGGGTCCAAACGACCGGGAGCTGTTTTTT. Protein sequence: CASSMGPNDRELFF.

V is TRBV29-1 and J is TRBJ2-7; 11 nucleotides align to TRBD2. The CDR3 spans 15 residues. CDR1 and CDR2 from the germline V gene are SQVTM and ANQGSEA. V shed 6 bases, J shed 4 bases, and the junction held 11 bases outside the gene matches. In DNA form, the CDR3 reads TGCAGCGTCGAGATTAGCGGGAGGGCCCCTTACGAGCAGTACTTC. Residues: CSVEISGRAPYEQYF.

This clone appeared a single time. The chain recombines TRBV19 with TRBJ2-7; 11 bases map to TRBD2. This CDR3 contains 16 residues. Unmatched junction bases numbered 6, after V lost 5 bases and J lost 0 bases. In germline, CDR1 is LNHDA, CDR2 SQIVND (reference sequence). The CDR3 DNA sequence: TGTGCCAGTAGTCCGCGGACTAGCGGGCGCTCCTACGAGCAGTACTTC. This codes for CASSPRTSGRSYEQYF.

The chain carries TRBV19 and TRBJ1-3, with D perhaps TRBD1 (5 bases). Germline lookup yields CDR1 LNHDA and CDR2 SQIVND (reference sequence). V was clipped by 7 bases and J by 8 bases, with 21 bases between them. This CDR3 region has 15 residues. CDR3 residues: CASTEFGAARDTIYF. The CDR3 coding sequence is TGTGCCAGTACCGAATTCGGGGCCGCAAGAGACACCATATATTTT.

The chain links TRBV6-5 to TRBJ2-4, with D unclear. Looked up from germline, CDR1 is MNHEY and CDR2 is SVGAGI. CDR3 length: 12 amino acids. Trimming cost V 0 bases and J 10 bases, with 7 bases left between them. CDR3 residues: CASSYSGVIQYF. CDR3 in DNA: TGTGCCAGCAGTTACTCCGGTGTAATTCAGTACTTC.

The chain recombines TRBV5-1 with TRBJ1-1, with D perhaps TRBD1 (5 bases). The CDR3 extends over 16 amino acids. Germline V gene lookup returns CDR1 SGHRS and CDR2 YFSETQ. The V end lost 0 bases, the J end lost 7 bases, and 19 bases lay between the germline ends. The CDR3 sequence: CASSLAGQGNRDEAFF. The DNA of the CDR3 is TGCGCCAGCAGCTTGGCCGGGCAGGGTAATAGGGATGAAGCTTTCTTT.